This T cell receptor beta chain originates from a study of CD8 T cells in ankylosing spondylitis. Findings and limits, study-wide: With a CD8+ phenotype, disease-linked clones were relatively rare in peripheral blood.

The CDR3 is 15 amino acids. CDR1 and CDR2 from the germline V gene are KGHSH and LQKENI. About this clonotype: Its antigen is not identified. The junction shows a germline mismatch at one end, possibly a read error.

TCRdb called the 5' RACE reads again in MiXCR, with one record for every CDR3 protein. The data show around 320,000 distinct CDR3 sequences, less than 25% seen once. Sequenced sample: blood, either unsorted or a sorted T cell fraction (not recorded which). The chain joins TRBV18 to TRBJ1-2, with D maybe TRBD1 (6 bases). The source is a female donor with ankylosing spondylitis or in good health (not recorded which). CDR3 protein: CASSPHREPNYGYTF. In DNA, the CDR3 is TGTGCCAGCTCTCCACACAGGGAACCTAACTATGGCTACACCTTC.